Below are 20 T cell receptor beta chains sequenced from a single sample in a study of cytomegalovirus exposure and HLA in healthy donors. The PCR employed 60 Vbeta primers together with 13 Jbeta primers. Repertoires were generated with immunoSEQ multiplex PCR, while TCRdb's copy carries only in-frame clones and drops some. This sample has more than 200,000 clones, with 65% to 80% found just once. Sequenced: PBMCs. These TCRs come from a middle-aged man in good health and CMV-seronegative.

This chain joins TRBV30 and TRBJ1-1; TRBD1 might be the D (6 bases). This CDR3 is built from 13 residues. Germline CDR1 and CDR2: GTSNPN and SVGIG (reference sequence). V was trimmed by 3 bases and J by 4 bases, leaving 12 bases between them. The CDR3 nucleotides read TGTGCCTGGAGCGAAGGGACATTCACTGAAGCTTTCTTT. Translation gives CAWSEGTFTEAFF.

This clone showed up just a few times. The chain carries TRBV12-5 and TRBJ2-3; 11 bases align to TRBD1. This CDR3 region has 15 residues. Per germline, CDR1 LGHNT and CDR2 FRNRAP. J was trimmed by 4 bases and V by 6 bases; bases with no gene match: 6. CDR3 nucleotide sequence: TGTGCTAGTGGACCGGGGGACAGGGGGGCAGATACGCAGTATTTT. Its translation is CASGPGDRGADTQYF.

The chain is built from TRBV28 and TRBJ2-2; 9 bases agree with TRBD2. Germline V gene data show CDR1 as MDHEN and CDR2 as SYDVKM. The CDR3 totals 16 residues. V lost 7 bases, J lost 2 bases, and 8 bases stayed unmatched. This CDR3 is CASKTRLADNTGELFF. CDR3 nucleotides: TGTGCCAGCAAAACCAGACTAGCGGACAACACCGGGGAGCTGTTTTTT.

V and J are TRBV29-1 and TRBJ1-1; TRBD1 agrees at 9 bases. The ends lost 7 bases at V and 5 bases at J; junction bases unmatched: 8. The length of the CDR3 is 13 residues. Germline V gives CDR1 SQVTM, CDR2 ANQGSEA. The CDR3 sequence: CSARGQGGTEAFF. CDR3 DNA sequence: TGCAGCGCGAGGGGACAGGGAGGAACTGAAGCTTTCTTT.

The chain is built from TRBV7-9 and TRBJ2-7, with D possibly matching TRBD1 (5 bases). Germline loops: CDR1 SEHNR, CDR2 FQNEAQ (reference sequence). Trimming cost V 5 bases and J 4 bases, with 24 bases left between them. CDR3 size: 17 residues. CDR3 sequence reads: CASSTILIGAGIYEQYF. The DNA of the CDR3 is TGTGCCAGCAGCACCATCCTTATAGGGGCAGGGATTTACGAGCAGTACTTC.

This chain connects TRBV5-1 to TRBJ2-3; 9 bases map to TRBD2. V dropped 0 bases and J dropped 1; count of bases not matched to a gene: 6. The CDR3 is 17 amino acids. The germline CDR1 and CDR2 sequences are SGHRS and YFSETQ. CDR3 residues: CASSLALSGGGTDTQYF. The CDR3 nucleotides read TGCGCCAGCAGCTTGGCCCTTAGCGGGGGCGGCACAGATACGCAGTATTTT.

V is TRBV5-1 and J is TRBJ2-5, with TRBD2 matching over 13 bases. The junction had 7 bases not matched to a gene; V was cut back by 4 bases and J by 4 bases. The CDR3 sequence is 16 residues long. Germline V gene sequence: CDR1 SGHRS, CDR2 YFSETQ. The CDR3 is CASSPGLAGLLETQYF. The CDR3 coding sequence is TGCGCCAGCAGCCCGGGACTAGCGGGGCTACTAGAGACCCAGTACTTC.

J is TRBJ2-5 and V is TRBV5-1; possibly TRBD2 for D (7 bases). The V gene's germline CDR1 is SGHRS and CDR2 YFSETQ. The CDR3 is 14 amino acids. The V end lost 4 bases, the J end lost 0 bases, and 10 bases lay between the germline ends. CDR3 DNA sequence: TGCGCCAGCAGCCGGGGGGCTCACCAAGAGACCCAGTACTTC. Residues: CASSRGAHQETQYF. Full variable domain (outside the CDR3, taken from reference TRBV5-1 and TRBJ2-5): KAGVTQTPRYLIKTRGQQVTLSCSPISGHRSVSWYQQTPGQGLQFLFEYFSETQRNKGNFPGRFSGRQFSNSRSEMNVSTLELGDSALYLCASSRGAHQETQYFGPGTRLLVL.

The chain couples TRBV28 to TRBJ1-1; D is perhaps TRBD1 (5 bases). The V end lost 5 bases, the J end lost 0 bases, and 10 bases lay between the germline ends. This CDR3 has 14 residues. CDR1 MDHEN and CDR2 SYDVKM come from the germline V gene. CDR3: CASSTQGVNTEAFF. The CDR3 bases are TGTGCCAGCAGTACCCAAGGGGTGAACACTGAAGCTTTCTTT.

The gene calls are TRBV14 and TRBJ2-7; maybe TRBD2 (5 bases). V was trimmed by 8 bases and J by 4 bases, leaving 12 bases between them. The CDR3 runs 12 residues. Germline assignment: CDR1 SGHDN and CDR2 FVKESK. The CDR3 sequence: CASGRGYYEQYF. CDR3 coding DNA: TGTGCCAGCGGCCGCGGGTATTACGAGCAGTACTTC.

The V and J genes are TRBV6-5 and TRBJ1-2; 9 bases fit TRBD1. Losses at the gene ends were 6 bases for V and 2 bases for J; bases not matched to a gene: 4. The CDR3 is 14 amino acids. The germline gives CDR1 MNHEY, CDR2 SVGAGI. CDR3 in amino acids: CASSPDRGNYGYTF. CDR3 sequence (DNA): TGTGCCAGCAGCCCTGACAGGGGGAACTATGGCTACACCTTC.

This clone was detected a few times. The rearrangement links TRBV4-1 to TRBJ2-1; 7 nucleotides align to TRBD2. The CDR3 is 16 residues long. Unmatched junction bases numbered 3, after V lost 0 bases and J lost 1 base. The V gene's germline CDR1 is MGHRA and CDR2 YSYEKL. In DNA form, the CDR3 reads TGCGCCAGCAGCCAAGAGACTAGCCCATCCTACAATGAGCAGTTCTTC. This encodes CASSQETSPSYNEQFF.

J is TRBJ1-6 and V is TRBV2; no definite D call. The CDR3 is 13 residues long. With 0 bases removed from V and 9 bases from J, the gap between germline ends came to 6 bases. CDR1 and CDR2 from the germline V gene are SNHLY and FYNNEI. The CDR3 reads CASSEAGSSPLHF. The CDR3 bases are TGTGCCAGCAGTGAAGCTGGGAGTTCACCCCTCCACTTT.

The rearrangement uses TRBV18 and TRBJ2-3; 8 positions agree with TRBD2. J gave up 1 base and V 6 bases, and 3 bases lay outside the gene matches. Germline-derived CDR1 and CDR2 are KGHSH and LQKENI. CDR3 size: 14 residues. Written as DNA, the CDR3 is TGTGCCAGCTCCCCGACTAGCGGCACAGATACGCAGTATTTT. The encoded protein is CASSPTSGTDTQYF.

The chain links TRBV4-1 to TRBJ2-5; TRBD2 matches at 8 bases. The DNA matches TRBJ2-7 better at its end, which makes the J call doubtful. From germline, CDR1 is MGHRA and CDR2 YSYEKL. The CDR3 length is 14 residues. CDR3 loop: CASSPAGLEYEQYF. CDR3 DNA sequence: TGCGCCAGCAGCCCCGCGGGACTAGAATACGAGCAGTACTTC.

This sequence joins TRBV27 and TRBJ2-2, with 9 positions matching TRBD1. Germline V gene lookup returns CDR1 MNHEY and CDR2 SMNVEV (reference sequence). CDR3 length equals 17 residues. The junction had 5 bases not matched to a gene; V was cut back by 0 bases and J by 3 bases. Here the CDR3 reads CASSLSGQGVYTGELFF. The CDR3 DNA reads TGTGCCAGCAGTTTATCGGGACAGGGAGTGTACACCGGGGAGCTGTTTTTT.

The chain links TRBV7-8 to TRBJ1-5, with 7 bases aligning to TRBD1. V dropped 5 bases and J dropped 7; count of bases not matched to a gene: 14. The CDR3 has 16 amino acids. CDR1 is SGHVS and CDR2 is FQNEAQ in the germline V gene. The CDR3 bases are TGTGCCAGCAGCGCCCAGTCCACAGGGGTGGAACAGCCCCAGCATTTT. This sequence encodes CASSAQSTGVEQPQHF.

This chain links TRBV19 with TRBJ2-2; 9 bases match TRBD1. The CDR3 is 14 amino acids. J was trimmed by 7 bases and V by 3 bases; bases with no gene match: 3. Germline CDR1 LNHDA, CDR2 SQIVND (reference sequence). The CDR3 spells CASSMGTGIGELFF. The CDR3 nucleotides read TGTGCCAGTAGTATGGGGACAGGGATCGGGGAGCTGTTTTTT.

V gene TRBV5-6 combines with J gene TRBJ1-2; 11 nucleotides agree with TRBD1. Germline V gene lookup returns CDR1 SGHDT and CDR2 YYEEEE. Losses at the gene ends were 0 bases for V and 7 bases for J; bases not matched to a gene: 5. CDR3 length: 15 amino acids. The CDR3 protein is CASSLVGQGASGYTF. CDR3 nucleotides: TGTGCCAGCAGCTTGGTTGGACAGGGGGCAAGTGGCTACACCTTC. Based on the CDR3 plus reference TRBV5-6 and TRBJ1-2, the full variable domain is DAGVTQSPTHLIKTRGQQVTLRCSPKSGHDTVSWYQQALGQGPQFIFQYYEEEERQRGNFPDRFSGHQFPNYSSELNVNALLLGDSALYLCASSLVGQGASGYTFGSGTRLTVV.

The CDR3 nucleotides read TGTGCCAGCAGCGTAGGCTCTGGGGCCTATGGCTACACCTTC. This sequence encodes CASSVGSGAYGYTF. The chain links TRBV9 to TRBJ1-2; the D gene is possibly TRBD1 (5 bases). The CDR3 covers 14 residues. The V end was cut by 0 bases, the J end by 4 bases, with 10 bases between. CDR1 and CDR2 from the germline V gene are SGDLS and YYNGEE.